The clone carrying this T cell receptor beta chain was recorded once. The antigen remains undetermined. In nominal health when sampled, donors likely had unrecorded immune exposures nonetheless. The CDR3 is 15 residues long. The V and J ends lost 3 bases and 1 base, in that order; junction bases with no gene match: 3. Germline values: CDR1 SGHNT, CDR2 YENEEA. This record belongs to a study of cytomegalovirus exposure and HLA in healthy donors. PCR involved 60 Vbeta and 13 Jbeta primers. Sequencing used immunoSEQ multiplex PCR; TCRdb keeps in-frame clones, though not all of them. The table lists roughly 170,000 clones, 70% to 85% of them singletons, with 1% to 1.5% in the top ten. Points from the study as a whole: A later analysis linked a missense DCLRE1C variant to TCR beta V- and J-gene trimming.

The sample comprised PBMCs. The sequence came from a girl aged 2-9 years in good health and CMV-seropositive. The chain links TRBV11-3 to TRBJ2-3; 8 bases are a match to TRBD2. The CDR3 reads CASSFSGVGTDTQYF. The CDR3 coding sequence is TGTGCCAGCAGCTTTAGCGGGGTAGGCACAGATACGCAGTATTTT.